The rows below give T cell receptor beta chains drawn from one sample of a study of blood T cell repertoires in COVID-19. Repertoires were generated with immunoSEQ multiplex PCR, while TCRdb's copy carries only in-frame clones and drops some. The sample lists 180,000 or so clones, roughly 86% occurring once. What was sequenced was peripheral blood. These receptor sequences come from a man aged 40-50 years who had recovered from COVID-19. CDR3s include the opening cysteine and the closing phenylalanine or tryptophan.

V	J	CDR3
TRBV9	TRBJ2-3	CASSASGRRGDTQYF
TRBV15	TRBJ2-1	CATSRVRLGDSEQFF
TRBV4-1	TRBJ1-4	CASSQEHGGGSTEKLFF
TRBV7-6	TRBJ2-1	CASSLGSGSYISYNEQFF
TRBV3-1/TRBV3-2	TRBJ2-7	CASSPIGTGGPYEQYF
TRBV3-1/TRBV3-2	TRBJ1-3	CASSRRDRGSSGNTIYF
TRBV28	TRBJ2-3	CASSQLTSGSFSDTQYF
TRBV27	TRBJ2-2	CASSARTGGNTGELFF
TRBV7-9	TRBJ2-7	CASSLAGYNHEQYF
TRBV4-3	TRBJ1-1	CASSQDDQGNTEAFF
TRBV6-5	TRBJ2-1	CASSTPTSGILEQFF
TRBV6-2/TRBV6-3	TRBJ2-2	CASSYSTAGTGELFF
TRBV11-3	TRBJ2-7	CASSPRAGGYEQYF
TRBV11-3	TRBJ2-7	CASSFLQYEQYF
TRBV19	TRBJ2-1	CASSFGVRGEQFF
TRBV2	TRBJ2-5	CASNLAGGPGETQYF
TRBV19	TRBJ1-2	CASSSPRDRVANYGYTF
TRBV2	TRBJ2-7	CASTRPPQGEQYF
TRBV7-2	TRBJ2-5	CASSLGASGGQGTQYF
TRBV29-1	TRBJ1-3	CSVDQGFGNTIYF
TRBV30	TRBJ2-1	CACSSGGLYNEQFF
TRBV10-3	TRBJ1-2	CAISETAYGYTF
TRBV7-8	TRBJ2-2	CASSQGTSLGTGELFF
TRBV27	TRBJ1-5	CASRFAGVDQPQHF
TRBV4-1	TRBJ2-1	CASSQGVYGRPNNEQFF
TRBV9	TRBJ2-2	CASSVVGAGMNTGELFF
TRBV19	TRBJ2-5	CASRLTGEETQYF
TRBV11-2	TRBJ2-5	CASSLVSGGRETQYF
TRBV15	TRBJ2-4	CATSRGTAENIQYF
TRBV5-5	TRBJ2-7	CASSLGRVAYEQYF
TRBV7-2	TRBJ2-5	CASSLAGHGETQYF
TRBV5-6	TRBJ1-2	CASSPGLGGYTF
TRBV18	TRBJ1-1	CASSTLQGADTEAFF
TRBV7-2	TRBJ2-7	CASSSTTGTSGNRYEQYF
TRBV6-5	TRBJ2-7	CASSYVQGYEQYF
TRBV4-3	TRBJ2-3	CASSQKRGATDTQYF
TRBV29-1	TRBJ2-7	CSVWGEDRADEQYF
TRBV4-3	TRBJ2-2	CASSHQAVGQGYTGELFF
TRBV28	TRBJ2-4	CASSQGGTHKNIQYF